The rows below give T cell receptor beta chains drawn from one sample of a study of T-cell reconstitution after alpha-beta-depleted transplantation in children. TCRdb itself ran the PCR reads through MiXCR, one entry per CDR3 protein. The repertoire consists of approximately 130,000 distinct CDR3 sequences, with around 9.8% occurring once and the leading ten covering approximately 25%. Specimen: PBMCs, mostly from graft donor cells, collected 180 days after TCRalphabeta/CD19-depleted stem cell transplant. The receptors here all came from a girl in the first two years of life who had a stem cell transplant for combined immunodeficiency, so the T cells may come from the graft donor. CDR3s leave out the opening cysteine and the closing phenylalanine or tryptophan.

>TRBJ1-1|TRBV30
AWSAGSFGTEAF
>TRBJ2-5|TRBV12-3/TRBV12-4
ASSFEGLVGETQY
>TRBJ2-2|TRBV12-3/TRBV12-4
ASSFRAGVNTGELF
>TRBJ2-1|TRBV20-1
SAYSGGTNNEQF
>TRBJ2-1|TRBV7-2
ATSKAGGPGGEQF
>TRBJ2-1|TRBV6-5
ASSYTTGTSEYNEQF
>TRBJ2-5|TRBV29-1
SVEDMAGSHQETQY
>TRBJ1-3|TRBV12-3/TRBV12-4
ASSPPGQGSGNTIY
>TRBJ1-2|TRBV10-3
AISLERQGYT
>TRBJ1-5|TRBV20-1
SASVDSNQPQH
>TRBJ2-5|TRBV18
ASSLTSGGVETQY
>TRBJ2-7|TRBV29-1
SVAETGYEQY
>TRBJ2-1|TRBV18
ASSPQAGAYNEQF
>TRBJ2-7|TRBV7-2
ASSFRITSYEQY
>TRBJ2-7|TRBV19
ASSVVGSSYEQY
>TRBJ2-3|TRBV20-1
SATIRREDTQY
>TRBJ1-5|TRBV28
ASSLTTPWVSGSNQPQH
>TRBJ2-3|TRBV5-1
ASSLLQGGGTDTQY
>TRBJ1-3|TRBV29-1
SANTQGGNTIY
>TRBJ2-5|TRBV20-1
SARGLFSRGDPQY
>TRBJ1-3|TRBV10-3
AITGSISGNTIY
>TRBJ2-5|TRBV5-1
ASKEVGQETQY
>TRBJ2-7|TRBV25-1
ASSEFGRGRGEQY
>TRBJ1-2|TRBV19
ASSQTGTGYT
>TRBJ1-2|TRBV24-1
ATSDLQRYT
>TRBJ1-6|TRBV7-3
ASSLFGGYNSPLH
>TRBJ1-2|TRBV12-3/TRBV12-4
ASTERLLTPYGYT
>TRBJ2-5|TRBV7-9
ASSYWSYQETQY
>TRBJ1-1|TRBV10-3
ATSQLNTEAF
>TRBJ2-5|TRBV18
ASSPTVRETQY
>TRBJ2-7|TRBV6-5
ASSYSDVKGPYEQY
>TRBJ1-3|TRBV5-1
ASSLGQGGASGNTIY
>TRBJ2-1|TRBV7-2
ASSPIRGIYNEQF
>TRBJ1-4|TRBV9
ASSVDATNEKLF
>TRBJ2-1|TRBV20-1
SAGTSGSAEQF
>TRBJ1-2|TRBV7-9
ASSRDTPYYGYT
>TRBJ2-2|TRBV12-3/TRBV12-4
ASSLDGGTGELF